The present entry profiles one TCR beta chain with its context. This sample is part of a study of blood T cell repertoires in COVID-19. Overall study context: Some COVID-19 samples were acute and others convalescent; all came from the United States, Italy and Spain. T cells, B-cell-depleted T cells, or PBMCs supplied cDNA or gDNA.

Source study methods: Researchers report that nucleated cell counts were estimated from reference gene primer amplification. Some clones are missing from TCRdb's copy, which holds only in-frame ones; the method was immunoSEQ multiplex PCR. V and J calls and clone size are copied from that table; D and trimming were computed from the DNA. The sample records approximately 76,000 clones, 80% to 90% being singletons. The germline V gene encodes CDR1 MNHNY and CDR2 SVGAGI (reference sequence). The CDR3 sequence is 14 residues long. Between the trimmed V and J ends, which lost 2 bases and 1 base, there was a span of 8 bases.

This rearrangement joins TRBV6-6 to TRBJ1-1; D might be TRBD1 (6 bases). The receptor was derived from an elderly man in a cohort sampled during active COVID-19. The specimen sequenced was peripheral blood. The DNA of the CDR3 is TGTGCCAGCAGTTACCAGGGGCCGAACACTGAAGCTTTCTTT. Protein: CASSYQGPNTEAFF.